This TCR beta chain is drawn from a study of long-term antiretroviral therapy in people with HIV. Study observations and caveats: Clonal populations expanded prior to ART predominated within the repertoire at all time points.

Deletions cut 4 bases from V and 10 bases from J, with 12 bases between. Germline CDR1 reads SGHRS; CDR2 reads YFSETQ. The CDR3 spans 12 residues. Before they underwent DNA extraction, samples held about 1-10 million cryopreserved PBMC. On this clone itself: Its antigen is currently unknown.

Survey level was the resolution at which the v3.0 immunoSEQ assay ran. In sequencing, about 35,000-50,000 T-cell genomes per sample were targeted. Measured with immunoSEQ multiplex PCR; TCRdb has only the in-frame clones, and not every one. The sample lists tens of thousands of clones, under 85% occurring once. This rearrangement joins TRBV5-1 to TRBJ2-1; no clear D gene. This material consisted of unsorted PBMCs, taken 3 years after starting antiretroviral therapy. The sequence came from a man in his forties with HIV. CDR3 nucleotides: TGCGCCAGCAGCGGGGATGGACCCGAGCAGTTCTTC. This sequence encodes CASSGDGPEQFF.